The source of this TCR beta chain is a study of blood T cells in healthy people across ages. Whole-study context: Roughly one uniquely barcoded beta molecule per two T cells was captured.

Primers used in a second PCR of about 7 to 12 cycles were a sample-barcoded 5' primer and a J-beta primer mix. From the 5' RACE reads, TCRdb called clonotypes with MiXCR, one entry per CDR3 protein. The table lists 700,000 or so distinct CDR3 sequences, around 43% of them singletons. Germline CDR1 reads GTSNPN; CDR2 reads SVGIG (reference sequence). The CDR3 is 14 amino acids. Trimming took off 6 bases at V and 10 bases at J, with 19 bases between the two ends. Those donating, healthy Caucasian individuals from Russia, were aged roughly 6 to 90. Isolating PBMCs gave at least 7 million of these cells per sample. Each sample yielded at least 5.5 micrograms of PBMC total RNA.

The source material was blood. V and J are TRBV30 and TRBJ1-6, with a possible D match to TRBD1 (5 bases). This sequence was found in a man aged 80 or over in good health. CDR3 coding DNA: TGTGCCTGTGGCCAAGGCAGGGAACGGTCACCCCTCCACTTT. This encodes CACGQGRERSPLHF.